The present T cell receptor beta chain was sequenced within a study of early stage breast cancer tumors. Study-level information: Most invasive tumors, about 75% of the 16, were ER+/PR+/HER2-.

The CDR3 runs 18 residues. V shed 1 base, J shed 4 bases, and the junction held 12 bases outside the gene matches. The germline gives CDR1 LNHNV, CDR2 YYDKDF (reference sequence). In regard to this clone: Its target is not known.

Assay: immunoSEQ multiplex PCR; the TCRdb copy retains only in-frame clones and omits some. The table has about 41,000 clones, about 78% seen once. General study findings and limits: Bulk DNA sequencing of unsorted cells missed chain pairing and markers. Most shared enriched TCRB sequences were commonly generated ones. Comparing each tissue with blood distinguished tumor from normal in 14 of 16 patients.

J is TRBJ2-3 and V is TRBV15; TRBD2 agrees at 9 bases. The TCR sequence derives from a person aged 45 to 59 with breast cancer. The sequencing sample was made of blood. The CDR3 nucleotides read TGTGCCACCAGCAGAGGGGGGTTGATAGCGGGAGTAGCAGATACGCAGTATTTT. Encoded protein: CATSRGGLIAGVADTQYF. The full variable domain, in which reference TRBV15 and TRBJ2-3 provide the parts outside the CDR3, is DAMVIQNPRYQVTQFGKPVTLSCSQTLNHNVMYWYQQKSSQAPKLLFHYYDKDFNNEADTPDNFQSRRPNTSFCFLDIRSPGLGDTAMYLCATSRGGLIAGVADTQYFGPGTRLTVL.